These 21 T cell receptor beta chains came from one sample sequenced in a study of blood T cell repertoires in COVID-19. TCRdb keeps only in-frame clones here, not all; method: immunoSEQ multiplex PCR. The sample has some 120,000 clones, roughly 69% seen once. The sample taken for sequencing was peripheral blood. These receptors were taken from a woman in her 70s with acute or convalescent COVID-19.

The chain recombines TRBV4-3 with TRBJ1-5; D remains ambiguous. V lost 0 bases, J lost 2 bases, and 8 bases lay in between. CDR1 is LGHNA and CDR2 is YSLEER in the germline V gene. The CDR3 contains 15 residues. The CDR3 DNA reads as TGCGCCAGCAGCCAAGATGTGAGTGGCAATCAGCCCCAGCATTTT. Amino acid sequence: CASSQDVSGNQPQHF.

This chain uses TRBV9 with TRBJ1-2; 9 bases fit TRBD1. CDR1 and CDR2 from the germline V gene are SGDLS and YYNGEE. Trimming cost V 3 bases and J 3 bases; bases outside gene matches: 6. The CDR3 is 15 residues long. In nucleotides, the CDR3 is TGTGCCAGCAGCGCCCCCCGGGACAGGGACTATGGCTACACCTTC. Protein: CASSAPRDRDYGYTF.

The J gene is TRBJ1-5, the V gene TRBV2; a weak D match, TRBD1 (6 bases). CDR1 is SNHLY and CDR2 is FYNNEI in the germline V gene. The CDR3 is made up of 16 amino acids. V was trimmed by 4 bases and J by 7 bases, leaving 20 bases between them. CDR3 protein: CASSGVLDRSGQPQHF. In nucleotides, the CDR3 is TGTGCCAGCAGTGGAGTCCTCGACAGGTCTGGACAGCCCCAGCATTTT. Full variable domain (outside the CDR3, taken from reference TRBV2 and TRBJ1-5): EPEVTQTPSHQVTQMGQEVILRCVPISNHLYFYWYRQILGQKVEFLVSFYNNEISEKSEIFDDQFSVERPDGSNFTLKIRSTKLEDSAMYFCASSGVLDRSGQPQHFGDGTRLSIL.

This clone was observed at least ten times. The sample carries other DNA sequences with the same CDR3. J is TRBJ1-1 and V is TRBV4-1; unclear D gene. The CDR3 covers 14 residues. V lost 0 bases to trimming and J lost 1 base, with 6 bases between them. CDR1 MGHRA and CDR2 YSYEKL come from the germline V gene. The CDR3 DNA follows: TGCGCCAGCAGCCAAGATTCAGGGAACACTGAAGCTTTCTTT. As protein: CASSQDSGNTEAFF.

This rearrangement joins TRBV5-4 to TRBJ2-5; D might be TRBD1 (6 bases). CDR1 SGHNT and CDR2 YYREEE come from the germline V gene (reference sequence). This CDR3 is 14 amino acids long. Trimming took 0 bases from V and 1 from J, leaving 7 bases between them. The CDR3 DNA reads as TGTGCCAGCAGCTTGGAGGACAGCCAAGAGACCCAGTACTTC. Residues: CASSLEDSQETQYF.

The chain couples TRBV10-3 to TRBJ1-6; a weak D match, TRBD1 (5 bases). V lost 11 bases and J lost 7, with 18 bases in between. Germline assignment: CDR1 ENHRY and CDR2 SYGVKD. The CDR3 spans 14 residues. CDR3 region: CASSPQVQNSPLHF. The CDR3 DNA reads TGTGCCTCCAGCCCACAGGTACAAAATTCACCCCTCCACTTT.

CDR3 nucleotides: TGTGCCAGCAGCTTAACCCTCGGCTCCTACGAGCAGTACTTC. Translating gives CASSLTLGSYEQYF. The genes are TRBV11-2 and TRBJ2-7; D is unclear. Germline V lookup: CDR1 SGHAT, CDR2 FQNNGV. With 2 bases removed from V and 0 bases from J, the gap between germline ends came to 8 bases. The CDR3 extends over 14 amino acids.

V is TRBV7-2 and J is TRBJ1-4, with 7 bases that match TRBD1. CDR1 and CDR2 (germline): SGHTA, FQGNSA. The CDR3 has 13 residues. V lost 5 bases to trimming and J lost 8 bases; unmatched junction nucleotides: 5. CDR3 bases: TGTGCCAGCAGCCGGGACAGCCGGGAAAAACTGTTTTTT. Translation gives CASSRDSREKLFF.

The rearrangement links TRBV10-2 to TRBJ1-1, with 9 positions matching TRBD1. Trimming removed 6 bases from V and 3 bases from J; junction bases left unmatched: 2. This CDR3 region has 13 residues. CDR1 is WSHSY, CDR2 SAAADI, per germline. The CDR3 nucleotides are TGCGCCAGCAGACAGGGGGCATACACTGAAGCTTTCTTT. Translated: CASRQGAYTEAFF.

This clone was seen more than once but under ten times. The chain employs TRBV5-1 and TRBJ2-1; 7 nucleotides match TRBD2. Germline CDR1 reads SGHRS; CDR2 reads YFSETQ. Trimming cost V 0 bases and J 3 bases; bases outside gene matches: 3. This CDR3 spans 15 amino acids. CDR3 sequence: CASSLGGGNYNEQFF. The CDR3, as DNA: TGCGCCAGCAGCTTGGGGGGAGGGAACTACAATGAGCAGTTCTTC.

The DNA for the CDR3 is TGCAGCGTCCACAGGGACCCGAACACTGAAGCTTTCTTT. This gives the protein CSVHRDPNTEAFF. The chain is built from TRBV29-1 and TRBJ1-1; maybe TRBD1 (6 bases). Germline loops: CDR1 SQVTM, CDR2 ANQGSEA. CDR3 length: 13 residues. V lost 6 bases to trimming and J lost 1 base, with 12 bases between them.

The chain joins TRBV7-6 to TRBJ1-3, with TRBD1 identical over 8 bases. CDR1 is SGHVS, CDR2 FNYEAQ, per germline. The CDR3 has 16 residues. Trimming took 1 base from V and 4 from J; bases not matched to a gene: 6. The DNA of the CDR3 is TGTGCCAGCAGCTTAGGGCAGGGGGCGTACGGAAACACCATATATTTT. This sequence encodes CASSLGQGAYGNTIYF.

This chain links TRBV7-2 with TRBJ1-2; 9 bases line up with TRBD1. Germline lookup yields CDR1 SGHTA and CDR2 FQGNSA. This CDR3 comprises 13 residues. V shed 4 bases and J 8 bases; nucleotides not matched to a gene: 5. The CDR3 is CASSSGQGLGYTF. The CDR3, as DNA: TGTGCCAGCAGCTCTGGACAGGGGCTGGGCTACACCTTC.

The V gene is TRBV23-1, the J gene TRBJ2-1; the D is unclear. TRBV23-1 is labeled an ORF, and its function is uncertain. The CDR3 consists of 14 residues. Trimming pared 2 bases from V and 4 bases from J, leaving 9 bases between. CDR3 residues: CASSQMGQYNEQFF. The CDR3 coding sequence is TGCGCCAGCAGTCAAATGGGCCAATACAATGAGCAGTTCTTC.

This sequence joins TRBV3-1 (or the pseudogene TRBV3-2) and TRBJ2-3; 9 nucleotides line up with TRBD2. The CDR3 totals 17 residues. Germline V gene data show CDR1 as LGHDT and CDR2 as YNNKEL (reference sequence). V trimming: 4 bases; J trimming: 0 bases; junction bases outside the gene matches: 8. CDR3 sequence reads: CASSRRTSATSTDTQYF. The CDR3 bases are TGTGCCAGCAGCCGACGGACTAGCGCCACTAGCACAGATACGCAGTATTTT.

The CDR3 DNA sequence: TGCGCCAGCAGTGAAGGTCCCGGGACTAGCGGGCAAGAGACCCAGTACTTC. Translation gives CASSEGPGTSGQETQYF. This chain joins TRBV10-1 and TRBJ2-5; 12 bases map to TRBD2. The CDR3 sequence is 17 residues long. V lost 3 bases, J lost 2 bases, and 7 bases stayed unmatched. CDR1 WNHNN and CDR2 SYGVQD come from the germline V gene (reference sequence).

The rearrangement uses TRBV2 and TRBJ2-7; no clear D. The length of the CDR3 is 12 residues. Germline V lookup: CDR1 SNHLY, CDR2 FYNNEI. V lost 2 bases and J 3 bases, leaving 5 bases between the germline ends. The CDR3 nucleotides are TGTGCCAGCAGTGAATTCCACTACGAGCAGTACTTC. This codes for CASSEFHYEQYF.

The V gene is TRBV2, the J gene TRBJ1-4; no clear D. CDR3 length: 16 residues. V was shortened by 6 bases and J by 3 bases, with 17 bases between the two germline ends. The germline gives CDR1 SNHLY, CDR2 FYNNEI. The CDR3, as DNA: TGTGCCAGCAGGGACCTCTCGGGGAGGGCTAATGAAAAACTGTTTTTT. Encoded protein: CASRDLSGRANEKLFF.

The chain carries TRBV21-1 and TRBJ2-3; TRBD2 is the table's D call and was not checked against the DNA. TRBV21-1 constitutes a pseudogene. This CDR3 is 14 amino acids long. As DNA, the CDR3 is TGTGCCAGCAGCAAATTCGCGGCTTCGGATACGCAGTATTTT. It yields the protein CASSKFAASDTQYF.

The chain uses TRBV6-1 and TRBJ1-2, with 7 positions matching TRBD1. Trimming cost V 4 bases and J 0 bases; bases outside gene matches: 8. The CDR3 has 16 amino acids. Germline lookup yields CDR1 MNHNS and CDR2 SASEGT. CDR3 coding DNA: TGTGCCAGCAGTGGGGTGGGACAGATGGCTAACTATGGCTACACCTTC. Its protein is CASSGVGQMANYGYTF.

This clone occurred a few times. The V gene is TRBV11-2, the J gene TRBJ1-2, with D possibly matching TRBD1 (6 bases). Per germline, CDR1 SGHAT and CDR2 FQNNGV. Trimming stripped 5 bases from V and 5 bases from J, with 6 bases between. The CDR3 contains 11 residues. Here the CDR3 reads CASSRGYGYTF. CDR3 coding DNA: TGTGCCAGCAGCAGGGGGTATGGCTACACCTTC. The full variable domain, with the rest looked up from reference TRBV11-2 and TRBJ1-2, is EAGVAQSPRYKIIEKRQSVAFWCNPISGHATLYWYQQILGQGPKLLIQFQNNGVVDDSQLPKDRFSAERLKGVDSTLKIQPAKLEDSAVYLCASSRGYGYTFGSGTRLTVV.